A selection of T cell receptor beta chains follows, all from one sample in a study of blood T cell repertoires in COVID-19. Assay: immunoSEQ multiplex PCR; the TCRdb copy retains only in-frame clones and omits some. This table has 210,000 or so clones, approximately 80% appearing once. The specimen was peripheral blood. These receptor sequences come from a woman of 80 years or more with COVID-19, enrolled during active disease. Each CDR3 is given with its conserved first and last residue. A D gene is named only where the DNA matches it firmly. Not all rows give a size; the values are once, few, many and, for expanded clones, a class.

CDR3 length,clone size,J gene,V gene,D gene,CDR3 protein,CDR3 DNA
16,once,TRBJ2-7,TRBV2,NA,CASTSDWQGSSYEQYF,TGTGCCAGCACGAGTGACTGGCAGGGGAGCTCCTACGAGCAGTACTTC
12,NA,TRBJ2-7,TRBV18,TRBD1,CASSGSGGEQYF,TGTGCCAGCTCAGGCTCAGGGGGTGAGCAGTACTTC
14,NA,TRBJ2-7,TRBV9,NA,CASSPVRNSYEQYF,TGTGCCAGCAGCCCCGTTCGTAACTCCTACGAGCAGTACTTC
12,NA,TRBJ1-4,TRBV28,NA,CASGGYNEKLFF,TGTGCCAGCGGAGGATACAACGAAAAACTGTTTTTT
14,NA,TRBJ1-5,TRBV15,TRBD1,CATSRDRDYPPQHF,TGTGCCACCAGCAGGGACAGGGATTATCCGCCCCAGCATTTT
15,few,TRBJ1-2,TRBV28,NA,CASSLGGRRDYGYTF,TGTGCCAGCAGTTTGGGGGGAAGGAGGGACTATGGCTACACCTTC
20,few,TRBJ2-7,TRBV4-1,TRBD2,CASSRFVVGTSGRIAYEQYF,TGCGCCAGCAGCCGATTCGTGGTTGGGACTAGCGGGAGGATCGCCTACGAGCAGTACTTC
12,NA,TRBJ1-2,TRBV6-8,NA,CASRPGGDGYTF,TGTGCCAGCAGGCCAGGAGGGGACGGCTACACCTTC
14,NA,TRBJ2-7,TRBV27,TRBD1,CASSFQGATYEQYF,TGTGCCAGCAGTTTCCAGGGGGCAACCTACGAGCAGTACTTC
15,NA,TRBJ2-3,TRBV2,NA,CASTLAALSTDTQYF,TGTGCCAGCACTCTGGCGGCCCTAAGCACAGATACGCAGTATTTT
13,NA,TRBJ1-1,TRBV3-1/TRBV3-2,TRBD1,CASSKQGATEAFF,TGTGCCAGCAGCAAACAGGGGGCGACTGAAGCTTTCTTT
15,NA,TRBJ1-2,TRBV3-1/TRBV3-2,TRBD1,CASSPGTGDLYGYTF,TGTGCCAGCAGCCCCGGGACAGGGGACCTTTATGGCTACACCTTC
15,NA,TRBJ2-7,TRBV20-1,NA,CSASDQGSLSYEQYF,TGCAGTGCTAGTGACCAGGGTTCTCTTTCCTACGAGCAGTACTTC